This T cell receptor beta chain derives from a study of blood T cells in healthy people across ages. This clonotype was detected a few times. Through a sample-barcoded 5' primer and a J-beta primer mix, a second PCR was run for 7 to 11 cycles. Every molecule of cDNA carried a tag from a template-switch adaptor with 12 random nucleotides. A minimum of 2.5 million CDR3-containing paired-end reads was obtained for each sample. In TCRdb, the 5' RACE reads were re-called with MiXCR into one record per CDR3 protein. The repertoire consists of approximately 770,000 distinct CDR3 sequences, with roughly 60% occurring once and the leading ten covering roughly 22%. V was clipped by 5 bases and J by 0 bases, with 13 bases between them. In germline, CDR1 is SGHTA, CDR2 FQGNSA. This CDR3 has 15 amino acids.

The sample taken for sequencing was blood. The chain couples TRBV7-2 to TRBJ1-2; D is possibly TRBD1 (6 bases). The source of this sequence is a man aged 30 to 45 in good health. This CDR3 is CASSGGRGANYGYTF. The CDR3 DNA sequence: TGTGCCAGCAGCGGTGGGAGGGGGGCTAACTATGGCTACACCTTC.